This T cell receptor beta chain is drawn from a study of blood T cell repertoires in COVID-19 (dated by TCRdb to the early 2020s). In the study overall: The collaborator samples originated in the United States, Italy and Spain and spanned the acute and convalescent phases of COVID-19. The material from the prospective study consisted of cDNA or gDNA derived from T cells, B-cell-depleted T cells, or PBMCs. The dataset comprised deeply sampled blood TCRbeta repertoires from subjects exposed to, actively infected with, or recovered from COVID-19. The repertoires were made available in a free public database intended to serve as a resource for research on the immune response to SARS-CoV-2. The samples were drawn from two sources: the first 160 participants of the ongoing ImmuneRACE study, and 1,200 or so subjects contributed by 6 global collaborators. Sample metadata almost always included a de-identified subject ID, COVID-19 status, age in years and sex. Where available, HLA class I and class II types were taken from metadata supplied by the sample provider and were not determined by assay-based typing. General study outcomes and caveats: How much clinical and demographic metadata was included differed by source and by participant, and the metadata was provided uncurated.

Points on this clone: No cognate antigen has been identified for it. No base quality values were provided; no much bigger clone lies one nucleotide off.

V is cut by 6 bases and J by 4 bases, and the space between the germline ends is 9 bases. CDR1 and CDR2, looked up from the germline V gene, are SGHAT and FQNNGV. The CDR3 starts with the cysteine, ends with the phenylalanine, and has 13 residues. Only the CDR3 DNA is retained, 39 bases long and in frame from the first base. TCRbeta CDR3 regions were amplified from genomic DNA using the immunoSEQ Assay, a bias-controlled multiplex PCR. The authors processed their data as follows. Nucleated cell counts per sample were estimated from amplification of reference gene primers within the assay. Sequence reads were collapsed and filtered to measure the absolute abundance of every unique TCRbeta CDR3 rearrangement. Productive Simpson clonality was computed per sample as the square root of Simpson's diversity index over productive rearrangements. TCRdb carries this immuneACCESS record with in-frame sequences only. Its versions omit some clonotypes, under half of them owing to an unresolved V gene in the studies checked, with the rest unexplained. D and trimming were read from the DNA, whereas the V and J calls and clone size are those reported in that table. A total of about 270,000 clones appear in this sample, around 88% of them only once. The ten largest make up around 1.3% of the sample.

Participants in the prospective study were aged roughly 18 to 100 years, lived in over 20 United States geographic areas, and enrolled through a virtual design. In the prospective study, cohorts were assigned on the basis of participant-reported clinical history obtained from a screening survey and a study questionnaire. In the prospective study, whole blood, serum and a nasopharyngeal or oropharyngeal swab were collected from each participant by mobile phlebotomists. Additional blood draws and questionnaires over an approximately two-month period could optionally be provided by prospective study participants. Before DNA extraction, prospective study blood samples were shipped either frozen or at room temperature.

The chain employs TRBV11-2 and TRBJ2-2; TRBD1 is perhaps the D gene, given 6 matching bases. The sample was PBMCs or T cells enriched from blood (not recorded which). This clonotype originated in a woman aged 40 to 50 with acute COVID-19. The CDR3 corresponds to CASSDRLTGELFF. DNA sequence: TGTGCCAGCAGTGACAGGCTCACCGGGGAGCTGTTTTTT.